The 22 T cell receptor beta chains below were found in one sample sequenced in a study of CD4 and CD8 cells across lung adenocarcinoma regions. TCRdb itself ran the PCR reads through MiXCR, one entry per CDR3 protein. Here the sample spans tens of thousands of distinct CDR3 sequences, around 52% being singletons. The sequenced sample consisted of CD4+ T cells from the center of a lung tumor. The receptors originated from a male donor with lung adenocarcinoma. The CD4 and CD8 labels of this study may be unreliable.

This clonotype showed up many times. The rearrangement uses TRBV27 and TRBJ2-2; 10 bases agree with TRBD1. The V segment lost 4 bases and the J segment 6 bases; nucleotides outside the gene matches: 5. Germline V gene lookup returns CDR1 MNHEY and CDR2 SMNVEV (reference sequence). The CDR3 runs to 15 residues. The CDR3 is CASSSTGTGAGELFF. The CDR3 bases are TGTGCCAGCAGTTCTACCGGGACAGGGGCCGGGGAGCTGTTTTTT.

In DNA, the CDR3 is TGTGCCAGCACCAACCGGGGGCGGGAAAACATTCAGTACTTC. Amino acid sequence: CASTNRGRENIQYF. The rearrangement joins TRBV11-2 to TRBJ2-4, with D possibly being TRBD1 or TRBD2 (6 bases each). Germline V gene sequence: CDR1 SGHAT, CDR2 FQNNGV. V was clipped by 7 bases and J by 5 bases, with 15 bases between them. CDR3 length equals 14 residues. The entire variable domain, with the rest obtained from reference TRBV11-2 and TRBJ2-4, is as follows: EAGVAQSPRYKIIEKRQSVAFWCNPISGHATLYWYQQILGQGPKLLIQFQNNGVVDDSQLPKDRFSAERLKGVDSTLKIQPAKLEDSAVYLCASTNRGRENIQYFGAGTRLSVL.

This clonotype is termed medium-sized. The CDR3 DNA follows: TGTGCCAGCAGTCCCGGGACAGGTCTCGAGCAGTACTTC. This gives the protein CASSPGTGLEQYF. The chain has TRBV27 and TRBJ2-5, with TRBD1 matching 8 bases. The last part of the DNA fits TRBJ2-7 better; the J call may be wrong. The CDR3 loop spans 13 amino acids. CDR1 MNHEY and CDR2 SMNVEV come from the germline V gene (reference sequence).

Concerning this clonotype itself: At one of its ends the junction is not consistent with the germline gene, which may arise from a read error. This CDR3 is CAISEGLAGTAVF. CDR3 DNA: TGTGCCATCAGCGAGGGGCTAGCGGGAACTGCGGTCTTC. The chain carries TRBV10-3 and TRBJ2-5; 9 nucleotides line up with TRBD2. The germline V gene has CDR1 ENHRY and CDR2 SYGVKD. The CDR3 contains 13 residues.

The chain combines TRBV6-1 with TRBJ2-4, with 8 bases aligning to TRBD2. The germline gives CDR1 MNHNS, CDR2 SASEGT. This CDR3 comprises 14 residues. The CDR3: CGSTGGPAKNTQYF. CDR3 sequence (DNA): TGTGGCAGTACGGGGGGGCCCGCCAAAAACACGCAGTACTTC.

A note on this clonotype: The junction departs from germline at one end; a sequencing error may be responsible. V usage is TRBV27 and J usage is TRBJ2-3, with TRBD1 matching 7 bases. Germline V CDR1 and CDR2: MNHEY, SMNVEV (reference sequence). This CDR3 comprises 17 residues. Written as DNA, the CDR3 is TGTGCCAGCAGTCCTGGCCGACGGGGTTCTGGGACAGAGACGCAGTATTTT. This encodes CASSPGRRGSGTETQYF.

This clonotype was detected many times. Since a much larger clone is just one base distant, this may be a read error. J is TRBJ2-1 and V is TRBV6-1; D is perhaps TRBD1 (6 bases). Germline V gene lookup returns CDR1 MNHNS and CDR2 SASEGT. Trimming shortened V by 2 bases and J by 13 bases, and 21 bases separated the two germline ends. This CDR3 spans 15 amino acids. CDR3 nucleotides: TGTGCCAGCAGTGAACCCACAGGGATGGGAGAGACCCAGTTCTTC. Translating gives CASSEPTGMGETQFF.

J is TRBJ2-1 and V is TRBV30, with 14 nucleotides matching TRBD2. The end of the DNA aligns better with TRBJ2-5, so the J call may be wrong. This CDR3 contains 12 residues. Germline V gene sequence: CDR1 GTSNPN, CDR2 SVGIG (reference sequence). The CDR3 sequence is CAWRTSGRDQYF. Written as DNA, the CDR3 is TGTGCCTGGAGGACTAGCGGGAGGGACCAGTACTTC.

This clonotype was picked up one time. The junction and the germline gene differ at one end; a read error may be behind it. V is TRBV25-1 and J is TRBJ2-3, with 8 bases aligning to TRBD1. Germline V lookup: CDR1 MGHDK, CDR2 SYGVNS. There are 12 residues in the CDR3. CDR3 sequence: CAKTVGTGEQFF. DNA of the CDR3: TGTGCCAAGACCGTGGGGACAGGTGAGCAGTTTTTT.

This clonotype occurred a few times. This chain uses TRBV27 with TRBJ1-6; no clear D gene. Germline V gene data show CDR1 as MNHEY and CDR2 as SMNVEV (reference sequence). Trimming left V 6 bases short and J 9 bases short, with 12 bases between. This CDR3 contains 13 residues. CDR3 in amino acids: CASRSRGGSPLHF. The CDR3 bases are TGTGCCAGCAGATCCAGAGGAGGTTCACCCCTCCACTTT.

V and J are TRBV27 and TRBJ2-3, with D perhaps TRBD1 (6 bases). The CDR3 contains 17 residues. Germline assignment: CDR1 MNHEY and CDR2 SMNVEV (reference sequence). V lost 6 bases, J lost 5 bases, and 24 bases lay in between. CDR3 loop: CASRSGLGGVLRDTQYF. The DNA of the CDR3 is TGTGCCAGCAGATCGGGGCTAGGGGGAGTTCTGCGAGATACGCAGTATTTT.

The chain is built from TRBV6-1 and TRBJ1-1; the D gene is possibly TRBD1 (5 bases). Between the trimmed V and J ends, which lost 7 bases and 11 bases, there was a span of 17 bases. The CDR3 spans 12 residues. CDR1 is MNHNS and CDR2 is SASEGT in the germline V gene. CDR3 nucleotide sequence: TGTGCCAGCAATCACCGGGGCCAGGAGGCTTTCTTT. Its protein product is CASNHRGQEAFF.

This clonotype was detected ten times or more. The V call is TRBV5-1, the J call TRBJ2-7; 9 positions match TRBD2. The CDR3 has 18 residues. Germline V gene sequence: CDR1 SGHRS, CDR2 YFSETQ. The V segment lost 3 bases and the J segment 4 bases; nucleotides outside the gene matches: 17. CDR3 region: CASSSEGTSKIRRYEQYF. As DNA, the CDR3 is TGCGCCAGCAGCTCCGAAGGGACTAGCAAGATACGACGGTACGAGCAGTACTTC.

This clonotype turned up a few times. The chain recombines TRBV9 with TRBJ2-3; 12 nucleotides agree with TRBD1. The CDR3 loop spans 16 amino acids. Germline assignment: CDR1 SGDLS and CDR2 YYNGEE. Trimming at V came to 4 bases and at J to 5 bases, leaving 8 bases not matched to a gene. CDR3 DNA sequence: TGTGCCAGCAGCATCGGGACAGGGGGCTCTGTAGATACGCAGTATTTT. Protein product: CASSIGTGGSVDTQYF.

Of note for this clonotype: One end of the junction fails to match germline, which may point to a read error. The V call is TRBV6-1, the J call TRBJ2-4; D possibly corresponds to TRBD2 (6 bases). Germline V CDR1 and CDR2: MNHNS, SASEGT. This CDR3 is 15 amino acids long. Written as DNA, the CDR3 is TGTGCCAGCAGTGAAATGGCTAGCGACCGAAACACTCAGTACTTC. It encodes CASSEMASDRNTQYF.

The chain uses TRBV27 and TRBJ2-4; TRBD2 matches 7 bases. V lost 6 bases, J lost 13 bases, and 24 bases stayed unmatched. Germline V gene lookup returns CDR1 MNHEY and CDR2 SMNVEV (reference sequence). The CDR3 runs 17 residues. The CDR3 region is CASSRATGRGATNTQYF. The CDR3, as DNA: TGTGCCAGCAGCCGGGCTACGGGGAGGGGAGCCACAAATACGCAGTACTTC.

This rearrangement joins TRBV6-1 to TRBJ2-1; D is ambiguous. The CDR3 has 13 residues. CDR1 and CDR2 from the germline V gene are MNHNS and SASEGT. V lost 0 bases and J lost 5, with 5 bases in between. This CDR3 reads CASSEATHNEQFF. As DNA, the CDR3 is TGTGCCAGCAGTGAAGCAACCCACAATGAGCAGTTCTTC.

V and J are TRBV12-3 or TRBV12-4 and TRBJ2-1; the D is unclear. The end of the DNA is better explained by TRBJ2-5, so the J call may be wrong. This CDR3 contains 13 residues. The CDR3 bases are TGTGCCAGCAGTTCGTACAGCCAAGAGACCCAGTACTTC. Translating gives CASSSYSQETQYF.

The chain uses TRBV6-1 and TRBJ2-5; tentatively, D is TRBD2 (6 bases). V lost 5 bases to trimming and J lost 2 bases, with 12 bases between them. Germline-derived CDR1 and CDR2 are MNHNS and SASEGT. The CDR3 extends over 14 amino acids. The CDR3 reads CASSRGWQQETQYF. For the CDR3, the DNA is TGTGCCAGCAGTCGGGGGTGGCAGCAAGAGACCCAGTACTTC.

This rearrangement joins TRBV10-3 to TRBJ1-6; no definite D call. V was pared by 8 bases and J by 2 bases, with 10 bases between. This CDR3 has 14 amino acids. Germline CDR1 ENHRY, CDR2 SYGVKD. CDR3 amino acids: CAIRGWAYNSPLHF. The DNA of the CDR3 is TGTGCCATCCGAGGGTGGGCCTATAATTCACCCCTCCACTTT.

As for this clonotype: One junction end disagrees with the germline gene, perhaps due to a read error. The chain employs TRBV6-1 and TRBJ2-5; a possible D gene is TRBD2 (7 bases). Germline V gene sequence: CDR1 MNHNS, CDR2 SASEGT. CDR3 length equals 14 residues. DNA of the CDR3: TGTGCGGGGAGGGGGGGCCGGGACGAACAGACCGAGTACTTT. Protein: CAGRGGRDEQTEYF.

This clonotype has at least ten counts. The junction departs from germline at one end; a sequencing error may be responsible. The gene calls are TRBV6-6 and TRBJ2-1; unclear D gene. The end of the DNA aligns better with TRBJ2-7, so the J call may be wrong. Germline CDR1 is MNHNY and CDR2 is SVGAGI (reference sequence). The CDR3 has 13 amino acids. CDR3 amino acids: CASTRTTSDEQYF. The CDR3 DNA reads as TGTGCCAGCACCAGAACTACCTCCGACGAGCAGTACTTC.